The sequence of this T cell receptor beta chain was determined in a study of radiation and T cells in renal cell carcinoma. The study's findings and limits: In blood, top tumor clones expanded by 2 weeks, shrinking by 4.

About this clone itself: Its target is unknown.

As for time point: baseline pretreatment blood. The treatment denotes: 15 Gy SBRT to primary tumor, nephrectomy 4 weeks later. Only in-frame clones appear in the TCRdb table, and some are missing; sequencing was by immunoSEQ multiplex PCR. Of 150,000 or so clones detected, 88% appear once; the ten largest clones hold 4.1%. Trimming cost V 1 base and J 9 bases; bases outside gene matches: 8. The CDR3 covers 15 residues. Looked up from germline, CDR1 is LGHNA and CDR2 is YSLEER. This chain joins TRBV4-3 and TRBJ1-5, with 8 bases identical to TRBD1. This receptor was taken from a woman in her 70s with renal cell carcinoma. The sequencing here drew on blood, taken from a patient whose treatment included radiotherapy and nephrectomy. In DNA form, the CDR3 reads TGCGCCAGCAGCCAAGTCGGACAGGGCCCCCCGCCCCAGCATTTT. This gives the protein CASSQVGQGPPPQHF.